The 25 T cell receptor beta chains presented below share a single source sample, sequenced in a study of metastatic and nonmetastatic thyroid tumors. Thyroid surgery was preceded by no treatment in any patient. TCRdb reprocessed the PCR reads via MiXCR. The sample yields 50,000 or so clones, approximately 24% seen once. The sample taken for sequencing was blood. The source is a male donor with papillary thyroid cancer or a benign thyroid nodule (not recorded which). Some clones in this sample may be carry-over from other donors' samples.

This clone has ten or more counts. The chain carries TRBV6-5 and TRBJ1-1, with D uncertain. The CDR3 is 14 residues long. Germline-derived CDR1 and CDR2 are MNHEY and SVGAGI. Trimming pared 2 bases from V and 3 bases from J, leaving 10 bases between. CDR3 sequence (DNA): TGTGCCAGCAGTTACAGTCAGGAGTACACTGAAGCTTTCTTT. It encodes CASSYSQEYTEAFF.

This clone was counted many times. CDR3 protein: CASSLYYGREPNTEAFF. CDR3 in DNA: TGTGCCAGCAGTTTATATTACGGGAGGGAACCGAACACTGAAGCTTTCTTT. The chain carries TRBV28 and TRBJ1-1; D is unclear. V was pared by 1 base and J by 1 base, with 16 bases between. The CDR3 covers 17 residues. Germline assignment: CDR1 MDHEN and CDR2 SYDVKM.

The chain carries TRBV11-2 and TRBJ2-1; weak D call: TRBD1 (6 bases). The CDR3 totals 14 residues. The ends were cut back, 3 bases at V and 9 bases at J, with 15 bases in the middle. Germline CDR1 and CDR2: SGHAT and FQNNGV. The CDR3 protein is CASSFGTSVAEQFF. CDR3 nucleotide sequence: TGTGCCAGCAGCTTCGGGACAAGCGTCGCTGAGCAGTTCTTC.

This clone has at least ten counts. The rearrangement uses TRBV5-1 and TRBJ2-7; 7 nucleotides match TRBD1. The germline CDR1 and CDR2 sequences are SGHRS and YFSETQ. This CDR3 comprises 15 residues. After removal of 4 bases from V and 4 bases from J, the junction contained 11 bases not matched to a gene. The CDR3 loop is CASSRTGPRDYEQYF. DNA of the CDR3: TGCGCCAGCAGCCGGACAGGACCAAGGGATTACGAGCAGTACTTC.

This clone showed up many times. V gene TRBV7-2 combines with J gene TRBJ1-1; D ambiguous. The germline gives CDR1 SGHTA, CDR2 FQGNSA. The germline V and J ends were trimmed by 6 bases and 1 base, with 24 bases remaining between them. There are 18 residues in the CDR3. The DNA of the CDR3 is TGTGCCAGCAGGCTCTCCGGGAGAGCATTAACCTCGAACACTGAAGCTTTCTTT. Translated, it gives CASRLSGRALTSNTEAFF.

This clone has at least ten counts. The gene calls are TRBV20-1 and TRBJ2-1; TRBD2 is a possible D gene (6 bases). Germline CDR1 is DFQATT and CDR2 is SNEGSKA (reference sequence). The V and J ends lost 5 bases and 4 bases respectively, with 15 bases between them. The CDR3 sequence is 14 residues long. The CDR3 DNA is TGCAGTGCTTTCTCCGGGACTGGATACAATGAGCAGTTCTTC. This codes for CSAFSGTGYNEQFF.

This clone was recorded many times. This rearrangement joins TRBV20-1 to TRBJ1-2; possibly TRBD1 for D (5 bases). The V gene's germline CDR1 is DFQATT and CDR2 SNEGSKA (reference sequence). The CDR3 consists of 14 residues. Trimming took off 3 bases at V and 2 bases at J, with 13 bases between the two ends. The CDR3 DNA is TGCAGTGCTAGGACACAGGTTTTGAACTATGGCTACACCTTC. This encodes CSARTQVLNYGYTF.

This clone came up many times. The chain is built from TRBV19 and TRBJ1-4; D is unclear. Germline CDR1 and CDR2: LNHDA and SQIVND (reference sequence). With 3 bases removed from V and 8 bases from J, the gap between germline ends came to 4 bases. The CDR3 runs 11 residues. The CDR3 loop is CASSIGEKLFF. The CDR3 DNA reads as TGTGCCAGTAGTATTGGAGAAAAACTGTTTTTT.

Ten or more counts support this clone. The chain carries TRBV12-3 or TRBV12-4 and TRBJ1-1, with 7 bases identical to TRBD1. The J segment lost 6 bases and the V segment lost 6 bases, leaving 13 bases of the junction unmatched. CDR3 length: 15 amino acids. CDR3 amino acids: CASSRGARGEPEAFF. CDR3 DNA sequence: TGTGCCAGCAGCAGGGGGGCCAGAGGGGAACCTGAAGCTTTCTTT.

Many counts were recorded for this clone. CDR3 sequence (DNA): TGTGCCTGGAGTCTGGGACAGGGGGTCTACGAGCAGTACTTC. Translated, it gives CAWSLGQGVYEQYF. This sequence joins TRBV30 and TRBJ2-7, with 11 bases matching TRBD1. The V gene end was trimmed by 2 bases and the J gene end by 3 bases; junction bases not matched to a gene: 3. Germline loops: CDR1 GTSNPN, CDR2 SVGIG (reference sequence). This CDR3 region has 14 residues.

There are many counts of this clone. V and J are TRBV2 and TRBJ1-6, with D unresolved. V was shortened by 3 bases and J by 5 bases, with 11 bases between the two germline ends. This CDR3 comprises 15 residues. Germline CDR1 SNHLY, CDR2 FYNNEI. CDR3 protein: CASSEGRVHNSPLHF. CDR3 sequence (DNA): TGTGCCAGCAGTGAGGGAAGGGTCCATAATTCACCCCTCCACTTT.

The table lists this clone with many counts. The chain's CDR3 is CASSLVYDFKAFF. The DNA for the CDR3 is TGTGCCAGCAGCTTAGTTTACGATTTCAAAGCTTTCTTT. The chain carries TRBV7-9 and TRBJ1-1, with D uncertain. The CDR3 spans 13 residues. V lost 1 base and J 9 bases, leaving 12 bases between the germline ends. Germline loops: CDR1 SEHNR, CDR2 FQNEAQ (reference sequence).

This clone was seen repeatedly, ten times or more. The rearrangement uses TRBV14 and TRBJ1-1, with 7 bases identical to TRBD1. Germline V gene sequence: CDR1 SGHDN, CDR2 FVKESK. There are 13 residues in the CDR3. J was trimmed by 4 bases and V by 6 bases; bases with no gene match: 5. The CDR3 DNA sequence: TGTGCCAGCAGTTGGGACAGCCTCACTGAAGCTTTCTTT. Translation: CASSWDSLTEAFF.

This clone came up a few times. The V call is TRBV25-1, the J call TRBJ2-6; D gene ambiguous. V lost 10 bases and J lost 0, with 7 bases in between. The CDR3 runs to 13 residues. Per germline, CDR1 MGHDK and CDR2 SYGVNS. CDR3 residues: CATLNSGANVLTF. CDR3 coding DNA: TGTGCCACACTTAACTCTGGGGCCAACGTCCTGACTTTC.

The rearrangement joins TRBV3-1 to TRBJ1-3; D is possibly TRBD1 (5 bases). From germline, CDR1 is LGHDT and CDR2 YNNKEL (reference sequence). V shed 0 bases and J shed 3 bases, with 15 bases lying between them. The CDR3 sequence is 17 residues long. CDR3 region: CASSQDTGDGIGNTIYF. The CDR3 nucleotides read TGTGCCAGCAGCCAAGATACGGGGGATGGGATTGGAAACACCATATATTTT.

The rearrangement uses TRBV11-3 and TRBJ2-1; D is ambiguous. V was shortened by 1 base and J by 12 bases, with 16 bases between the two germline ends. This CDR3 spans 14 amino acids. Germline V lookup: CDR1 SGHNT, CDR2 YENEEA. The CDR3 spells CASSLGPPSDLQFF. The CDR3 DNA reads TGTGCCAGCAGCTTAGGCCCCCCCTCCGACCTGCAGTTCTTC.

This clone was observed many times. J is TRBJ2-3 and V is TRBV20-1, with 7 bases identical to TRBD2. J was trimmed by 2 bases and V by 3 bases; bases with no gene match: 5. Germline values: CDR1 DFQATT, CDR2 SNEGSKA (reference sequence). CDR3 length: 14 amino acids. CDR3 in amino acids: CSARASGLTDTQYF. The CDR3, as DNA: TGCAGTGCTAGGGCTAGCGGACTCACAGATACGCAGTATTTT.

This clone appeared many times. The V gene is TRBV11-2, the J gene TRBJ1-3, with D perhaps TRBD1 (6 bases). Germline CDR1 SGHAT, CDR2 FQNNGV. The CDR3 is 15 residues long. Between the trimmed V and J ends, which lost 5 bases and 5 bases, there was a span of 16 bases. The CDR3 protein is CASSLTGSERNTIYF. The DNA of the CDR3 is TGTGCCAGCAGCCTTACAGGGAGCGAGCGAAACACCATATATTTT.

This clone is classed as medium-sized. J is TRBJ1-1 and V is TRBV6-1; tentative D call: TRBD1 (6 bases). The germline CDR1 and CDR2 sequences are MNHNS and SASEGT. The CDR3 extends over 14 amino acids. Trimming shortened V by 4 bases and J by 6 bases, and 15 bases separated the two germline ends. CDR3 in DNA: TGTGCCAGCAGTGGACCAGGGGACTTGGCTGAAGCTTTCTTT. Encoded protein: CASSGPGDLAEAFF.

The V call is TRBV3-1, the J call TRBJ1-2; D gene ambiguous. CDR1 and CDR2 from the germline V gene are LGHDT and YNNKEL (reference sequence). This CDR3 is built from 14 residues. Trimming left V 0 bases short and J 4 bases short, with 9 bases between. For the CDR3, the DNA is TGTGCCAGCAGCCAAGATCTGACACGCTATGGCTACACCTTC. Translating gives CASSQDLTRYGYTF.

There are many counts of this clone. The CDR3: CASSIPGQGNEQYF. In DNA form, the CDR3 reads TGTGCCAGCAGCATTCCGGGACAGGGGAACGAGCAGTACTTC. V is TRBV6-1 and J is TRBJ2-7; TRBD1 matches at 10 bases. Germline values: CDR1 MNHNS, CDR2 SASEGT. CDR3 length: 14 amino acids. V trimming: 6 bases; J trimming: 5 bases; junction bases outside the gene matches: 7.

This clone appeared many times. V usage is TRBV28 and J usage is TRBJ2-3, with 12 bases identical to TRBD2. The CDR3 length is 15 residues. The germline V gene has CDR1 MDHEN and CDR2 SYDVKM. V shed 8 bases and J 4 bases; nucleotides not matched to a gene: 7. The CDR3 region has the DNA TGTGCCAGCCTAGCGTCTAGCGGGAGGGCAGATACGCAGTATTTT. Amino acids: CASLASSGRADTQYF.

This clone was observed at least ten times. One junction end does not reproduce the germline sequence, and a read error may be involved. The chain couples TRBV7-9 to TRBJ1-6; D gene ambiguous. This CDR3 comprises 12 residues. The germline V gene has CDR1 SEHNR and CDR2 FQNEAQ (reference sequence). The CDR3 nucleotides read TGTGCCAGCCGCTTAAATGATTCACCCCTCCACTTT. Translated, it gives CASRLNDSPLHF.

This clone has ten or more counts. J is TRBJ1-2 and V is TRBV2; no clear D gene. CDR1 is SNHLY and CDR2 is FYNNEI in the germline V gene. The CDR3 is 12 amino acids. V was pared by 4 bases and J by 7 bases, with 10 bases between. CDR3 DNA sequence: TGTGCCAGCAGTGTGTCTCAGCCTGGCTACACCTTC. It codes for CASSVSQPGYTF.

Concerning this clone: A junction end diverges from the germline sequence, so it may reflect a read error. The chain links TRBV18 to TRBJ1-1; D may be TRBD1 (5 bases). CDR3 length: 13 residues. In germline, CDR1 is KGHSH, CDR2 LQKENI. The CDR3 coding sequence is TGTGTCAGCTCACCCCAGTCAGGGTATGAAGCTTTCTTT. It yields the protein CVSSPQSGYEAFF.